The 16 T cell receptor beta chains below all came from one sample that was sequenced in a study of T cell responses to AZD1222 COVID-19 vaccine. Sequenced by immunoSEQ multiplex PCR; TCRdb stores in-frame clones only, minus some. The data show about 130,000 clones, about 93% seen once. Source: peripheral blood, taken on day 0 of AZD1222 vaccination. Receptor source: an adult in good health.

The chain uses TRBV5-8 and TRBJ1-1; a weak D match, TRBD1 (5 bases). Germline lookup yields CDR1 SGHTS and CDR2 YDEGEE. Trimming removed 10 bases from V and 10 bases from J, with 23 bases in between. CDR3 size: 13 residues. The CDR3 sequence: CAFLERVLGGAFF. The DNA for the CDR3 is TGTGCCTTTCTGGAGAGGGTCCTTGGGGGAGCTTTCTTT.

V usage is TRBV12-3 or TRBV12-4 and J usage is TRBJ2-1, with D perhaps matching TRBD2 (5 bases). This CDR3 has 13 amino acids. Trimming took off 5 bases at V and 12 bases at J, with 17 bases between the two ends. CDR3 sequence reads: CASSPSSGFGQFF. The CDR3 nucleotides are TGTGCCAGCAGTCCCTCCTCGGGGTTTGGGCAGTTCTTC.

The chain recombines TRBV28 with TRBJ1-2, with a weak D call TRBD1 (6 bases). Germline V lookup: CDR1 MDHEN, CDR2 SYDVKM. Trimming removed 5 bases at V and 8 bases at J, with 21 bases between. The CDR3 contains 15 residues. The CDR3 bases are TGTGCCAGCAGTCTAGGGGGGAGCCTAACGCGGGGCTACACCTTC. Protein: CASSLGGSLTRGYTF.

The chain joins TRBV5-1 to TRBJ2-1, with D perhaps matching TRBD1 (5 bases). The CDR3 has 15 residues. V dropped 0 bases and J dropped 7 bases, with 14 bases sitting between them. Germline loops: CDR1 SGHRS, CDR2 YFSETQ. The CDR3 here is CASSLESGIWNEQFF. As DNA, the CDR3 is TGCGCCAGCAGCTTGGAGTCAGGGATTTGGAATGAGCAGTTCTTC.

Details on this clone: A junction boundary mismatches the germline segment, possibly from a read error. This rearrangement joins TRBV5-3 to TRBJ2-7; tentative D call: TRBD1 (5 bases). TRBV5-3 is flagged as an ORF with uncertain function. This CDR3 has 12 amino acids. The CDR3 reads CPPLGRSYEQYF. CDR3 DNA sequence: TGCCCTCCCTTGGGGCGCTCCTACGAGCAGTACTTC.

This chain joins TRBV7-6 and TRBJ2-1; 11 nucleotides agree with TRBD1. V trimming: 4 bases; J trimming: 4 bases; junction bases outside the gene matches: 9. CDR1 SGHVS and CDR2 FNYEAQ come from the germline V gene. This CDR3 is 17 amino acids long. This CDR3 reads CASSSLSRDRGYNEQFF. The CDR3 coding sequence is TGTGCCAGCAGCTCGCTAAGCCGGGACAGGGGGTACAATGAGCAGTTCTTC.

This chain joins TRBV30 and TRBJ2-7; D may match TRBD1 or TRBD2 (6 bases each). CDR1 is GTSNPN and CDR2 is SVGIG in the germline V gene (reference sequence). The CDR3 totals 13 residues. V lost 0 bases, J lost 1 base, and 7 bases lay in between. The CDR3 protein is CAWSVGGSYEQYF. The CDR3 DNA reads as TGTGCCTGGAGTGTAGGGGGGTCCTACGAGCAGTACTTC.

V gene TRBV19 combines with J gene TRBJ1-2, with D unclear. Germline V gene data show CDR1 as LNHDA and CDR2 as SQIVND (reference sequence). Between the trimmed V and J ends, which lost 3 bases and 3 bases, there was a span of 8 bases. CDR3 length: 13 amino acids. The CDR3 DNA reads TGTGCCAGTAGTATCCTCCAGCACTATGGCTACACCTTC. It translates to CASSILQHYGYTF.

The V gene is TRBV27, the J gene TRBJ2-5, with a weak D call TRBD2 (6 bases). The CDR3 contains 13 residues. V gave up 5 bases and J gave up 5 bases, with 12 bases separating them. The V gene's germline CDR1 is MNHEY and CDR2 SMNVEV (reference sequence). CDR3 region: CASSLKEGETQYF. In DNA form, the CDR3 reads TGTGCCAGCAGTCTCAAGGAGGGGGAGACCCAGTACTTC.

The J gene is TRBJ1-2, the V gene TRBV5-6; D not certain. Trimming pared 2 bases from V and 5 bases from J, leaving 10 bases between. There are 13 residues in the CDR3. CDR1 is SGHDT and CDR2 is YYEEEE in the germline V gene. CDR3 in amino acids: CASSLEVSYGYTF. In DNA form, the CDR3 reads TGTGCCAGCAGCTTAGAAGTGAGTTATGGCTACACCTTC.

The rearrangement uses TRBV28 and TRBJ1-5; 7 bases match TRBD1. This CDR3 has 14 residues. The ends lost 6 bases at V and 2 bases at J; junction bases unmatched: 4. Per the germline V gene, CDR1 is MDHEN and CDR2 is SYDVKM. The CDR3 spells CASSSGGGNQPQHF. The CDR3 DNA sequence: TGTGCCAGCAGCTCAGGGGGGGGCAATCAGCCCCAGCATTTT. The variable domain in full, with the rest retrieved from reference TRBV28 and TRBJ1-5, is DVKVTQSSRYLVKRTGEKVFLECVQDMDHENMFWYRQDPGLGLRLIYFSYDVKMKEKGDIPEGYSVSREKKERFSLILESASTNQTSMYLCASSSGGGNQPQHFGDGTRLSIL.

This chain links TRBV7-9 with TRBJ1-1, with D perhaps TRBD1 (5 bases). Germline V lookup: CDR1 SEHNR, CDR2 FQNEAQ (reference sequence). V lost 5 bases and J 2 bases, leaving 24 bases between the germline ends. The CDR3 totals 18 residues. CDR3 DNA: TGTGCCAGCAGCCCGTCCGGGGTGGCTAGGGGACTAAACACTGAAGCTTTCTTT. Its translation: CASSPSGVARGLNTEAFF.

The chain employs TRBV2 and TRBJ1-6; a weak D match, TRBD1 (6 bases). The V gene's germline CDR1 is SNHLY and CDR2 FYNNEI. This CDR3 has 14 residues. The V end lost 3 bases, the J end lost 9 bases, and 12 bases lay between the germline ends. DNA for the CDR3: TGTGCCAGCAGTGAGGGGGCGCGGGGTTCACCCCTCCACTTT. Translating gives CASSEGARGSPLHF.

CDR3 nucleotide sequence: TGTGCCAGCAGCTTAAACCGGGACAATGAGCAGTTCTTC. This translates into CASSLNRDNEQFF. The chain recombines TRBV5-5 with TRBJ2-1; no reliable D call. V lost 2 bases, J lost 5 bases, and 8 bases lay in between. The germline CDR1 and CDR2 sequences are SGHKS and YYEKEE (reference sequence). The length of the CDR3 is 13 residues.

V usage is TRBV15 and J usage is TRBJ1-2; D is undetermined. Germline-derived CDR1 and CDR2 are LNHNV and YYDKDF (reference sequence). The CDR3 is 14 amino acids. V was trimmed by 3 bases and J by 7 bases, leaving 15 bases between them. The CDR3 coding sequence is TGTGCCACCAGCAGGGGCTCAGAAGGATCTGGCTACACCTTC. Amino acids: CATSRGSEGSGYTF.

The chain couples TRBV28 to TRBJ1-3, with D hard to call. V lost 7 bases and J 0 bases, leaving 7 bases between the germline ends. Per the germline V gene, CDR1 is MDHEN and CDR2 is SYDVKM. This CDR3 region has 13 residues. CDR3 DNA sequence: TGTGCCAGCATCACCAGCTCTGGAAACACCATATATTTT. Translated, it gives CASITSSGNTIYF. The full variable domain, in which reference TRBV28 and TRBJ1-3 provide the parts outside the CDR3, is DVKVTQSSRYLVKRTGEKVFLECVQDMDHENMFWYRQDPGLGLRLIYFSYDVKMKEKGDIPEGYSVSREKKERFSLILESASTNQTSMYLCASITSSGNTIYFGEGSWLTVV.